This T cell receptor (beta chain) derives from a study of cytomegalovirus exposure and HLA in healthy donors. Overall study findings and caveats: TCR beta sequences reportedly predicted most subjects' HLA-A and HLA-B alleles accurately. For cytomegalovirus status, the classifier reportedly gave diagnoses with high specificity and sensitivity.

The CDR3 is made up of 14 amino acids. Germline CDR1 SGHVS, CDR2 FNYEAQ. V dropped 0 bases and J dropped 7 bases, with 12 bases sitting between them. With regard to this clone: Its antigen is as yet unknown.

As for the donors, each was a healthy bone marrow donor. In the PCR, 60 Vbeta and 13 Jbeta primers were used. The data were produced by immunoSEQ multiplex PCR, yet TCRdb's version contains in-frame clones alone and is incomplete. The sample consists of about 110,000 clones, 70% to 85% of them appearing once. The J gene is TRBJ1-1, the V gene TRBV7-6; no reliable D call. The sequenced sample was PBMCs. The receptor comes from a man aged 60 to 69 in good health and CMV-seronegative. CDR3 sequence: CASSLALEAVEAFF. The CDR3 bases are TGTGCCAGCAGCTTAGCGCTGGAGGCGGTTGAAGCTTTCTTT.